What follows describes a single TCR beta chain. The antigen this receptor binds is unknown. No per-base quality is available; no much larger clone lies one base away. The data originate from a study of naive and memory T cell subsets (dated by TCRdb to about 2017). Study-level background: The study applied an open-source, UMI-based TCR alpha and beta sequencing pipeline to sorted naive and memory peripheral blood T cell subsets. Complete agreement was observed between the functional CMV T cell responses and the IgG serology results. RNA was DNase-treated and reverse transcribed with TCR constant-region primers, mostly using SuperScript III.

Separate amplification of TCR alpha and beta chain libraries was performed from the second PCR step onward. Donor CMV status was determined by IFNgamma production from CD4+ T cells after overnight stimulation of fresh PBMCs with CMV viral lysate. CD4 T cells were positively selected using Miltenyi beads, after which CD8 T cells were positively selected from the CD4-negative fraction. After staining for CD3, CD4, CD8, CD45RA, CD27 and a live/dead dye, cells were sorted on a BD Aria II into four subsets based on CD45RA and CD27. Blood came from a few healthy volunteers, each fractionated into CD4 and CD8 T cells and then into four differentiation subsets. Approximately 120 ml of peripheral blood was taken from each donor, and PBMC were separated by density-gradient centrifugation on Ficoll-Paque PLUS. The sorted cells were lysed in RLT buffer, after which RNA was extracted using a Qiagen RNeasy kit and kept at -80 degrees C.

Results the study describes overall, beyond this receptor: Following error correction, more than 85% of naive TCR sequences occurred only once, which made naive abundance distributions much steeper than those of memory subsets. In both CD4 and CD8 cells, going from naive through CM, EM and EMRA, the Gini index went up while Shannon and inverse Simpson diversity went down. RNA-based TCR counts may be influenced by expression changes linked to T cell activation and differentiation. Each clonotype was defined as a single alpha or beta chain sequence rather than as a paired alpha/beta receptor. The repertoire findings for the naive and memory subsets could not be validated against a ground truth, as none was available. A power law was followed by TCR abundance, with an exponent that differed between naive and memory subsets but was consistent across the three individuals.

Library prep was done by UMI-ligation and nested PCR. The beta constant-region primer was an equimolar mix of two oligonucleotides covering both TRBC1 and TRBC2. A single-stranded oligonucleotide containing the SP2 primer and a 12-nucleotide UMI was joined to the 3' end of the cDNA by T4 RNA ligase 1. Four rounds of PCR were used to amplify ligated cDNA, with nested alpha and beta constant-region primers being used together with the SP2 primer. Incubation of the ligation reaction lasted about 19-24 hours at 16 degrees C. PCR2 was typically run as a SYBR Green qPCR and stopped at a predetermined threshold to prevent over-amplification. Agencourt AMPure XP magnetic beads were used for all purifications after the first. Library quantification was done by Qubit, followed by a TapeStation check on which the main peak was expected at around 650 bp. The pooled libraries were sequenced on an Illumina MiSeq using v2 2x251 paired-end kits, which usually yielded roughly 0.9-2.3 million reads per sample. Each sample library was pooled at 4 nM, and roughly 4.5-7% PhiX was included to improve cluster recognition. On the authors' methods: Decombinator assigned V and J genes to Demultiplexor-processed FASTQ reads by tag matching, allowing a single base-pair mismatch. UMIs were used by Collapsinator to correct both sequencing errors and frequency errors arising from PCR heterogeneity. TCRs were translated and CDR3s were extracted from the conserved cysteine to the FGXG phenylalanine by CDR3Translator, with non-productive sequences being flagged. Gini, Shannon entropy and inverse Simpson indices were computed after subsampling the repertoires to the same number of UMI-defined TCRs. Within the linear range, a power law was fitted to clonotype abundance distributions using maximum likelihood. For one naive CD8 sample, the pipeline and MIGEC produced similar UMI counts, unique TCR numbers and clonal distributions. A set of under 8,500 CMV-associated CDR3 sequences, compiled from VDJdb and a published dataset, was used to search the repertoires. Starting from the raw public reads, TCRdb applied fastp trimming at Q25, assembled clones with MiXCR and retained in-frame beta chains. Each CDR3 protein gets just one entry, which takes the most common genes and DNA from the rows behind it. These V and J calls originate from TCRdb's pipeline instead of the authors' own analysis. In all, the sample holds roughly 91,000 distinct CDR3 sequences, and about 12% of those were seen once. The leading ten clones occupy around 0.99% of the sample.

Sequencing was carried out using central memory CD4+ T cells from blood. Interpreted using the paper, the cell subset or site label stands for: central memory, CD45RA- CD27+. The receptor's source is a human donor in good health.

In nucleotides, the sequence is TGTGCCAGCAGCGAGCGCGGGGCAAGAGGACAGCCCCAGCATTTT. Protein translation: CASSERGARGQPQHF. The chain is made from TRBV6-6 and TRBJ1-5, with TRBD1 tentatively as D gene (5 bases match). According to the germline V gene (reference sequence), CDR1 reads MNHNY and CDR2 reads SVGAGI. The CDR3 covers 15 residues, taking in both the cysteine and the phenylalanine. Only the CDR3 DNA is retained, 45 bases long and in frame from the first base. A distance of 19 bases separates the germline ends of V and J, which lose 6 bases and 7 bases respectively.